Described below is a single TCR beta chain sequence and its context. Its antigen is unknown. Included in the TCR beta cDNA libraries were unique molecular identifiers. TCRdb passed the PCR reads through MiXCR, listing each CDR3 protein once. Here the sample spans 650,000 to 850,000 distinct CDR3 sequences, approximately 57% being singletons. The CDR3 has 15 amino acids. CDR1 is SNHLY and CDR2 is FYNNEI in the germline V gene. This sample was taken from a study of post-analysis software for immune sequencing data. Whole-study results and caveats: Patients had higher frequencies than controls of about five TRBV segments, including TRBV5-6, TRBV5-1 and TRBV20-1.

The chain employs TRBV2 and TRBJ2-5; the match to TRBD2 covers 13 bases. The J call is doubtful: the DNA matches TRBJ2-7 better. Sequencing was performed on blood. The sequence was collected from a girl aged 5-17 years with multiple sclerosis. CDR3 residues: CASSAPGLAGIEQYF. The CDR3 DNA follows: TGTGCCAGCAGTGCCCCGGGACTAGCGGGAATCGAGCAGTACTTC.